Listed below are T cell receptor beta chains from one sample, sequenced in a study of shared T cell receptors in the human thymus. Generated by immunoSEQ multiplex PCR, the TCRdb table keeps only in-frame clones and is missing some. This sample has 720,000 or so clones, with 80% to 90% found just once. This sample also appeared in a second study, on human thymus T cells.

Material: thymocytes. The receptors come from a girl under three years old with a congenital heart defect. The conserved cysteine and the conserved F or W are not part of the CDR3 here.

v_call	j_call	cdr3_aa
TRBV28	TRBJ1-2	ASSFQGALVYGYT
TRBV19	TRBJ1-5	ASSPRGGLYQPQH
TRBV4-3	TRBJ2-5	ASSQGQTEETQY
TRBV6-6	TRBJ2-2	ASSYSTRNTGELF
TRBV7-8	TRBJ2-7	ASTGQTNYEQY
TRBV30	TRBJ1-1	AWRSQTRLAF
TRBV5-1	TRBJ1-2	ASSFRYRDRGSNYGYT
TRBV18	TRBJ2-7	ASSPRGERPYEQY
TRBV19	TRBJ1-5	ASRTDGGTNQPQH
TRBV6-6	TRBJ1-2	ASSSKADRGRHGYT
TRBV19	TRBJ2-2	ASSYGAGTGELF
TRBV7-3	TRBJ2-1	ASSTGLAGENEQF